Below, 32 T cell receptor beta chains from the same sample are listed, as sequenced in a study of T cell responses to AZD1222 COVID-19 vaccine (TCRdb year 2021). The meaning of the sample's time point label: about 28 days (+/-7) after the second vaccine dose. The intended sense of this specimen's treatment or condition label: meningococcal conjugate vaccine given as trial control. The library was generated by the immunoSEQ multiplex PCR assay. TCRdb retrieved this table from immuneACCESS and kept in-frame rearrangements only. Not all clones are present; in checked studies, unresolved V genes account for under half, and no reason is known for the remainder. In all, the sample holds over 70,000 clones, and roughly 80% of those were seen once. Jointly, the top ten make up roughly a quarter of the sample. This material consisted of peripheral blood, taken 28 days after the second dose of the MenACWY control vaccine. The receptors derive from an adult who received the MenACWY meningococcal vaccine as a control.

This rearrangement joins TRBV5-6 to TRBJ2-7, with 7 bases matching TRBD1. The CDR3 totals 14 residues. CDR1 SGHDT and CDR2 YYEEEE come from the germline V gene. V trimming: 4 bases; J trimming: 2 bases; junction bases outside the gene matches: 6. The CDR3 coding sequence is TGTGCCAGCAGCCAGGGACAGAATCCCTACGAGCAGTACTTC. It translates to CASSQGQNPYEQYF.

V usage is TRBV19 and J usage is TRBJ1-1; D gene ambiguous. Trimming shortened V by 3 bases and J by 3 bases, and 14 bases separated the two germline ends. Per germline, CDR1 LNHDA and CDR2 SQIVND (reference sequence). The length of the CDR3 is 15 residues. For the CDR3, the DNA is TGTGCCAGTAGTATCGGGCCTTATGACGACACTGAAGCTTTCTTT. Its protein is CASSIGPYDDTEAFF.

This sequence joins TRBV28 and TRBJ2-2; 7 nucleotides match TRBD2. This CDR3 has 18 residues. Germline CDR1 reads MDHEN; CDR2 reads SYDVKM. V dropped 4 bases and J dropped 4; count of bases not matched to a gene: 15. For the CDR3, the DNA is TGTGCCAGCAGTTCCTATAAATCTAGCGGCCGGGGCACCGGGGAGCTGTTTTTT. It translates to CASSSYKSSGRGTGELFF.

V gene TRBV6-6 combines with J gene TRBJ1-2; TRBD1 aligns across 10 bases. This CDR3 spans 14 amino acids. The junction had 9 bases not matched to a gene; V was cut back by 6 bases and J by 8 bases. CDR1 and CDR2 from the germline V gene are MNHNY and SVGAGI (reference sequence). This CDR3 is CASSVTGGVNGYTF. Here the CDR3 DNA reads TGTGCCAGCAGCGTGACAGGGGGCGTAAACGGCTACACCTTC.

J is TRBJ2-7 and V is TRBV2; TRBD1 aligns across 7 bases. V dropped 5 bases and J dropped 2; count of bases not matched to a gene: 3. This CDR3 contains 13 residues. From germline, CDR1 is SNHLY and CDR2 FYNNEI. The DNA for the CDR3 is TGTGCCAGCAGTTGGGACAGAGCCTACGAGCAGTACTTC. This sequence encodes CASSWDRAYEQYF.

In this sample, this clone turned up once. The chain combines TRBV3-1 (or the pseudogene TRBV3-2) with TRBJ2-7; 11 bases align to TRBD1. The V and J ends lost 3 bases and 6 bases, in that order; junction bases with no gene match: 4. The CDR3 contains 14 residues. CDR1 and CDR2 from the germline V gene are LGHDT and YNNKEL (reference sequence). This chain's CDR3 is CASSQRDRGGEQYF. The CDR3 bases are TGTGCCAGCAGCCAGCGGGACAGGGGGGGCGAGCAGTACTTC.

The CDR3 bases are TGTGCCAGCAGCCAAGTCGGGGGGAGGTCCTACAATGAGCAGTTCTTC. It yields the protein CASSQVGGRSYNEQFF. This chain connects TRBV4-2 to TRBJ2-1; 7 bases align to TRBD2. CDR1 is LGHNA, CDR2 YNFKEQ, per germline. After removal of 1 base from V and 1 base from J, the junction contained 4 bases not matched to a gene. CDR3 size: 16 residues.

The V and J genes are TRBV2 and TRBJ2-7, with D perhaps matching TRBD1 (6 bases). The CDR3 length is 13 residues. Looked up from germline, CDR1 is SNHLY and CDR2 is FYNNEI. V was shortened by 7 bases and J by 2 bases, with 12 bases between the two germline ends. In nucleotides, the CDR3 is TGTGCCAGCAAGGGGGACAACGCCTACGAGCAGTACTTC. It is translated as CASKGDNAYEQYF.

V usage is TRBV28 and J usage is TRBJ1-2; 10 nucleotides match TRBD1. J lost 5 bases, V lost 4 bases, and 1 base had no gene match. Germline V CDR1 and CDR2: MDHEN, SYDVKM. The CDR3 is made up of 13 amino acids. CDR3 DNA: TGTGCCAGCAGTTGGGACAGGGGTTATGGCTACACCTTC. Translating it yields CASSWDRGYGYTF.

The V call is TRBV4-2, the J call TRBJ1-2, with 7 bases identical to TRBD1. Germline CDR1 and CDR2: LGHNA and YNFKEQ. The V gene end was trimmed by 0 bases and the J gene end by 7 bases; junction bases not matched to a gene: 8. This CDR3 has 15 amino acids. CDR3 nucleotides: TGTGCCAGCAGCCAAGATACAGGGGATTCTTTTGGCTACACCTTC. Translation: CASSQDTGDSFGYTF.

The chain links TRBV10-3 to TRBJ1-1, with a tentative D call TRBD1 (6 bases). The CDR3 contains 16 residues. The V gene's germline CDR1 is ENHRY and CDR2 SYGVKD. Trimming left V 0 bases short and J 0 bases short, with 11 bases between. The CDR3 protein is CAISESLGAMNTEAFF. The CDR3 region has the DNA TGTGCCATCAGTGAGTCACTGGGGGCGATGAACACTGAAGCTTTCTTT.

This chain links TRBV7-9 with TRBJ2-7; 10 bases are a match to TRBD2. CDR1 is SEHNR and CDR2 is FQNEAQ in the germline V gene (reference sequence). J lost 5 bases, V lost 3 bases, and 7 bases had no gene match. This CDR3 is 15 amino acids long. This CDR3 is CASSLIAGGSHEQYF. The CDR3 DNA follows: TGTGCCAGCAGCTTGATAGCGGGAGGATCTCACGAGCAGTACTTC.

The gene calls are TRBV7-8 and TRBJ1-5; 7 bases fit TRBD1. V gave up 1 base and J gave up 2 bases; unmatched junction bases: 2. The V gene's germline CDR1 is SGHVS and CDR2 FQNEAQ. The CDR3 is made up of 15 amino acids. The CDR3 bases are TGTGCCAGCAGCTTAGACAGGGGCCGCAATCAGCCCCAGCATTTT. The encoded protein is CASSLDRGRNQPQHF.

V usage is TRBV2 and J usage is TRBJ1-2; no reliable D call. V was pared by 7 bases and J by 3 bases, with 9 bases between. CDR1 and CDR2 (germline): SNHLY, FYNNEI. There are 12 residues in the CDR3. In nucleotides, the CDR3 is TGTGCCAGCAAGGACGGCTACTATGGCTACACCTTC. It translates to CASKDGYYGYTF.

The chain recombines TRBV7-9 with TRBJ2-7, with 7 bases fitting TRBD1. The ends lost 5 bases at V and 0 bases at J; junction bases unmatched: 7. The CDR3 is made up of 15 amino acids. Germline values: CDR1 SEHNR, CDR2 FQNEAQ (reference sequence). The CDR3 coding sequence is TGTGCCAGCAGCCCACGGACAGGTAGCTCCTACGAGCAGTACTTC. Translating it yields CASSPRTGSSYEQYF.

This chain joins TRBV6-6 and TRBJ1-1; D is uncertain. The CDR3 spans 12 residues. Germline V gene sequence: CDR1 MNHNY, CDR2 SVGAGI (reference sequence). V lost 2 bases to trimming and J lost 7 bases, with 8 bases between them. The CDR3 here is CASSYQSVEAFF. CDR3 nucleotides: TGTGCCAGCAGTTACCAGTCAGTTGAAGCTTTCTTT.

The chain combines TRBV5-1 with TRBJ2-7; possible D gene TRBD2, 5 bases. Trimming pared 4 bases from V and 5 bases from J, leaving 16 bases between. Germline values: CDR1 SGHRS, CDR2 YFSETQ. The CDR3 loop spans 14 amino acids. The CDR3 protein is CASSLTPGSNEQYF. CDR3 in DNA: TGCGCCAGCAGCCTGACTCCGGGGTCTAACGAGCAGTACTTC.

This chain connects TRBV4-2 to TRBJ2-2, with a weak D call TRBD2 (7 bases). The CDR3 runs 17 residues. Germline CDR1 and CDR2: LGHNA and YNFKEQ. The V end lost 4 bases, the J end lost 0 bases, and 15 bases lay between the germline ends. CDR3 DNA sequence: TGTGCCAGCAGCCCAGGGGTCCTAGCGGCGAACACCGGGGAGCTGTTTTTT. Amino acids: CASSPGVLAANTGELFF.

The CDR3 here is CASSYSSGARNTEAFF. The CDR3 DNA reads TGTGCCAGCAGTTACTCGTCGGGGGCAAGGAACACTGAAGCTTTCTTT. This chain uses TRBV6-5 with TRBJ1-1; perhaps TRBD1 as D (6 bases). The V end was cut by 0 bases, the J end by 1 base, with 12 bases between. There are 16 residues in the CDR3. Germline values: CDR1 MNHEY, CDR2 SVGAGI.

Here the CDR3 reads CASSSTGFNEAFF. The CDR3 coding sequence is TGTGCCAGCAGTTCCACAGGCTTCAATGAAGCTTTCTTT. V is TRBV7-2 and J is TRBJ1-1, with D perhaps TRBD1 (5 bases). The V end was cut by 6 bases, the J end by 7 bases, with 15 bases between. Germline assignment: CDR1 SGHTA and CDR2 FQGNSA. The CDR3 is 13 residues long.

This chain links TRBV6-5 with TRBJ1-3; D is ambiguous. With 6 bases removed from V and 1 base from J, the gap between germline ends came to 7 bases. The CDR3 extends over 13 amino acids. Germline values: CDR1 MNHEY, CDR2 SVGAGI. In DNA, the CDR3 is TGTGCCAGCAGAGCGGGGTCTGGAAACACCATATATTTT. This sequence encodes CASRAGSGNTIYF.

This clone was found many times. This chain connects TRBV7-2 to TRBJ1-6; D is uncertain. The CDR3 extends over 13 amino acids. Trimming took 8 bases from V and 3 from J, leaving 8 bases between them. Germline V CDR1 and CDR2: SGHTA, FQGNSA. This CDR3 is CASGEGYNSPLHF. For the CDR3, the DNA is TGTGCCAGCGGGGAGGGCTATAATTCACCCCTCCACTTT.

The rearrangement uses TRBV5-4 and TRBJ1-1, with D unresolved. The CDR3 consists of 13 residues. V was shortened by 2 bases and J by 1 base, with 6 bases between the two germline ends. In germline, CDR1 is SGHNT, CDR2 YYREEE (reference sequence). The CDR3 DNA follows: TGTGCCAGCAGCTTCATGTGGAACACTGAAGCTTTCTTT. It codes for CASSFMWNTEAFF.

The chain is built from TRBV2 and TRBJ1-3, with D possibly matching TRBD1 (5 bases). V was pared by 7 bases and J by 4 bases, with 17 bases between. The CDR3 has 15 amino acids. Per germline, CDR1 SNHLY and CDR2 FYNNEI. This CDR3 is CASNEQAGSGNTIYF. DNA for the CDR3: TGTGCCAGCAATGAGCAGGCAGGGTCCGGAAACACCATATATTTT.

The gene calls are TRBV19 and TRBJ2-1; a weak D match, TRBD2 (6 bases). This CDR3 comprises 15 residues. The germline gives CDR1 LNHDA, CDR2 SQIVND (reference sequence). Deletions cut 0 bases from V and 4 bases from J, with 10 bases between. CDR3 residues: CASSIEPSDYNEQFF. In DNA form, the CDR3 reads TGTGCCAGTAGTATAGAGCCTAGCGATTACAATGAGCAGTTCTTC. Complete variable domain (other parts from reference TRBV19 and TRBJ2-1): DGGITQSPKYLFRKEGQNVTLSCEQNLNHDAMYWYRQDPGQGLRLIYYSQIVNDFQKGDIAEGYSVSREKKESFPLTVTSAQKNPTAFYLCASSIEPSDYNEQFFGPGTRLTVL.

The V and J genes are TRBV2 and TRBJ2-1; possible D gene TRBD2, 7 bases. The CDR3 consists of 15 residues. The germline V gene has CDR1 SNHLY and CDR2 FYNNEI. V lost 4 bases to trimming and J lost 1 base, with 11 bases between them. The DNA of the CDR3 is TGTGCCAGCAGTGGGGGGCGGGAGTCCTACAATGAGCAGTTCTTC. It encodes CASSGGRESYNEQFF.

The CDR3 nucleotides are TGTGCCAGCAGTACCCGGGACAGGGTATTTTACTATGGCTACACCTTC. Translating it yields CASSTRDRVFYYGYTF. This rearrangement joins TRBV6-2 or TRBV6-3 to TRBJ1-2; TRBD1 agrees at 9 bases. Germline V lookup: CDR1 MNHEY, CDR2 SVGEGT. The junction had 10 bases not matched to a gene; V was cut back by 5 bases and J by 3 bases. This CDR3 spans 16 amino acids.

CDR3 bases: TGCGCCACCCGGACAGGGTATACCTCCAACTATGGCTACACCTTC. It encodes CATRTGYTSNYGYTF. The chain joins TRBV5-1 to TRBJ1-2; 8 bases are a match to TRBD1. Unmatched junction bases numbered 12, after V lost 9 bases and J lost 2 bases. The CDR3 spans 15 residues. Looked up from germline, CDR1 is SGHRS and CDR2 is YFSETQ.

The chain couples TRBV27 to TRBJ2-2, with D perhaps matching TRBD1 (6 bases). The germline V gene encodes CDR1 MNHEY and CDR2 SMNVEV (reference sequence). CDR3 length equals 17 residues. V gave up 5 bases and J gave up 3 bases, with 19 bases separating them. The CDR3 loop is CASSPRKQGFDTGELFF. CDR3 in DNA: TGTGCCAGCAGTCCAAGAAAACAGGGCTTCGACACCGGGGAGCTGTTTTTT.

The genes are TRBV4-1 and TRBJ1-2, with D perhaps TRBD1 (5 bases). This CDR3 is built from 15 residues. V dropped 1 base and J dropped 7 bases, with 16 bases sitting between them. Germline CDR1 reads MGHRA; CDR2 reads YSYEKL. The CDR3 DNA follows: TGCGCCAGCAGCCAAGCACAGGCCCGGCAAGGTGGCTACACCTTC. Its translation: CASSQAQARQGGYTF.

This chain joins TRBV25-1 and TRBJ2-2; perhaps TRBD2 as D (6 bases). Trimming left V 3 bases short and J 8 bases short, with 16 bases between. Looked up from germline, CDR1 is MGHDK and CDR2 is SYGVNS. This CDR3 contains 15 residues. CDR3 sequence (DNA): TGTGCCAGCAGTGAGGTAGCGGCCGCGTCGGGGGAGCTGTTTTTT. This gives the protein CASSEVAAASGELFF.

The chain is built from TRBV19 and TRBJ2-7; 8 nucleotides align to TRBD1. Germline loops: CDR1 LNHDA, CDR2 SQIVND (reference sequence). This CDR3 has 15 residues. Unmatched junction bases numbered 6, after V lost 3 bases and J lost 2 bases. CDR3: CASSISQGDTYEQYF. The CDR3 DNA reads TGTGCCAGTAGTATTTCACAGGGGGATACCTACGAGCAGTACTTC.